These T cell receptor beta chains were read from a single sample in a study of cytomegalovirus exposure and HLA in healthy donors. Profiled with immunoSEQ multiplex PCR; TCRdb holds only in-frame clones, not every one. Among 60,000 to 90,000 clones listed, roughly 94% were seen once. The specimen sequenced was PBMCs. These receptors all come from a woman under 30 in good health and CMV-seronegative. Each CDR3 is given with its conserved first and last residue. A D gene is named only where the DNA matches it firmly. Some rows have no size entry. The others give once, few or many, or a class for an expanded clone.

j_gene	abundance	d_gene	v_gene	CDR3nt	CDR3aa
TRBJ1-3	.	TRBD1	TRBV30	TGTGCCTGGAGTTTTTTCCTACCGGGACAGGGTAGTTTTAACACCATATATTTT	CAWSFFLPGQGSFNTIYF
TRBJ1-1	.	TRBD1	TRBV15	TGTGCCACCAGCGACGGGACAGGTTTGAACACTGAAGCTTTCTTT	CATSDGTGLNTEAFF
TRBJ2-1	.	.	TRBV4-3	TGCGCCAGCAGCCTTGCGAGGGCCTACAATGAGCAGTTCTTC	CASSLARAYNEQFF
TRBJ1-2	.	.	TRBV7-2	TGTGCCAGCAGCTCAGAAGGGAGGGGGACATATTATGGCTACACCTTC	CASSSEGRGTYYGYTF
TRBJ2-1	.	TRBD2	TRBV7-2	TGTGCCAGCAGTCTAGCGGGGGCCTTATACAATGAGCAGTTCTTC	CASSLAGALYNEQFF
TRBJ2-1	.	TRBD2	TRBV5-4	TGTGCCAGCAGCTTGTCGCGGGGGGTCACCTACAATGAGCAGTTCTTC	CASSLSRGVTYNEQFF
TRBJ2-5	.	.	TRBV6-5	TGTGCCAGCAGTTCTACGCCAGAGACCCAGTACTTC	CASSSTPETQYF
TRBJ2-3	.	.	TRBV27	TGTGCCAGCAGTTTGGTCCTTCAAGAGGATACGCAGTATTTT	CASSLVLQEDTQYF
TRBJ2-1	.	TRBD2	TRBV19	TGTGCCAGTAGTAAATTTAGCGGGGGAACCTACAATGAGCGCAGGGGAACCTACAATGAGCAGTTCTTC	CASSKFSGGTYNERRGTYNEQFF
TRBJ2-5	.	.	TRBV18	TGTGCCAGCTCACAACAGGGTGGAGAGACCCAGTACTTC	CASSQQGGETQYF
TRBJ2-7	.	.	TRBV5-1	TGCGCCAGCAGCTTGTGGGCGGGACCTGCCCCCTACGAGCAGTACTTC	CASSLWAGPAPYEQYF
TRBJ2-5	.	.	TRBV7-2	TGTGCCAGCAGCCCCCACCGACTAGGAGGAGAGACCCAGTACTTC	CASSPHRLGGETQYF
TRBJ1-2	.	TRBD1	TRBV5-1	TGCGCCAGCAGCGGAACAGGGGGCCTGAACTATGGCTACACCTTC	CASSGTGGLNYGYTF
TRBJ2-3	once	.	TRBV27	TGTGCCAGCAGTCCCGGACACCCTTCTAGCACAGATACGCAGTATTTT	CASSPGHPSSTDTQYF
TRBJ2-7	.	TRBD2	TRBV27	TGTGCCAGCAGCCGACTAGCGTCCTACGAGCAGTACTTC	CASSRLASYEQYF
TRBJ2-7	.	.	TRBV18	TGTGCCAGCTCACCACAGGGGGGAGACAGGGAATTCTTC	CASSPQGGDREFF
TRBJ2-7	.	.	TRBV5-1	TGCGCCAGCAGCTCCCCCGGGACCTACGAGCAGTACTTC	CASSSPGTYEQYF
TRBJ2-7	.	.	TRBV4-3	TGCGCCAGCAGCCAAGTACTTACAGGGAGCGAGCAGTACTTC	CASSQVLTGSEQYF
TRBJ2-5	.	TRBD1	TRBV5-1	TGCGCCAGCAGCCTGACAGGGTATCGTGAGACCCAGTACTTC	CASSLTGYRETQYF
TRBJ1-6	.	.	TRBV28	TGTGCCAGCAGTTTAAGAACGGGTTACGATTCACCCCTCCACTTT	CASSLRTGYDSPLHF
TRBJ2-1	.	.	TRBV5-1	TGCGCCAACAGCTTCCCAGCGGCCTACAATGAGCAGTTCTTC	CANSFPAAYNEQFF
TRBJ2-2	.	.	TRBV6-1	TGTGCCAGCGTTAGGTTCGGGGTTAACACCGGGGAGCTGTTTTTT	CASVRFGVNTGELFF
TRBJ1-4	.	TRBD1	TRBV18	TGTGCCAGCTCACGACAGGGATTAAATGAAAAACTGTTTTTT	CASSRQGLNEKLFF
TRBJ2-3	.	.	TRBV5-1	TGCGCCAGCAGCTTGGGACCGGGGACAGATACGCAGTATTTT	CASSLGPGTDTQYF
TRBJ1-5	.	.	TRBV19	TGTGCCAGTAGTATAGTATCGGAGGGGCCTCAGCCCCAGCATTTT	CASSIVSEGPQPQHF
TRBJ2-5	.	.	TRBV7-2	TGTGCCAGCAGCGGCGATACGGGTCAAGAGACCCAGTACTTC	CASSGDTGQETQYF
TRBJ2-7	.	TRBD1	TRBV5-1	TGCGCCAGCAGCCCCCTCCCGACAGGGATGAACGAGCAGTACTTC	CASSPLPTGMNEQYF
TRBJ2-1	.	TRBD2	TRBV6-5	TGTGCCAGCAGTTCCGTGGCGGGGGGGTACAATGAGCAGTTCTTC	CASSSVAGGYNEQFF
TRBJ2-1	.	TRBD2	TRBV14	TGTGCCAGCGGGGTCGGACTAGCAAAGTACAATGAGCAGTTCTTC	CASGVGLAKYNEQFF
TRBJ1-4	.	TRBD1	TRBV5-6	TGTGCCAGCAGCCCGGGACAGGGTCAAAATGAAAAACTGTTTTTT	CASSPGQGQNEKLFF
TRBJ2-7	once	TRBD1	TRBV4-3	TGCGCCAGCAGCCAAGGGCGACAGGGGCTTTACGAGCAGTACTTC	CASSQGRQGLYEQYF
TRBJ1-4	.	.	TRBV13	TGTGCCAGCAGCTTACGAGCCAGGGGCGAAAAACTGTTTTTT	CASSLRARGEKLFF
TRBJ1-5	.	TRBD1	TRBV27	TGTGCCAGCAGTCTAAGGGACAGGGGCAATCAGCCCCAGCATTTT	CASSLRDRGNQPQHF
TRBJ2-7	.	TRBD1	TRBV7-2	TGTGCCAGCAGCCTGGGACAGCTAGGCGAGCAGTACTTC	CASSLGQLGEQYF
TRBJ2-1	.	TRBD2	TRBV7-8	TGTGCCAGCAGCCCAGCGGGGTTTGGGACCGAGACCTACAATGAGCAGTTCTTC	CASSPAGFGTETYNEQFF
TRBJ1-5	.	TRBD1	TRBV18	TGTGCCAGCTCACTTGCCGGGACAGGATCACCCCAGCATTTT	CASSLAGTGSPQHF
TRBJ2-2	.	TRBD1	TRBV7-9	TGTGCCAGCAGCCCCGGACAGGGGGCCATGTACACCGGGGAGCTGTTTTTT	CASSPGQGAMYTGELFF
TRBJ1-4	.	TRBD1	TRBV7-2	TGTGCCAGCAGCCCCGGCGCAGGGGGTAATGAAAAACTGTTTTTT	CASSPGAGGNEKLFF
TRBJ1-2	.	.	TRBV5-4	TGTGCCAGCAGCTGGGGGGGGGTTCGGGGCTATGGCTACACCTTC	CASSWGGVRGYGYTF
TRBJ2-3	.	.	TRBV7-2	TGTGCCAGCAGCTTAGACGGGGGGCGCACAGATACGCAGTATTTT	CASSLDGGRTDTQYF
TRBJ2-3	.	.	TRBV7-7	TGTGCTAGCAGCACCCAATTATTGGGGGGGCTGGATACGCAGTATTTT	CASSTQLLGGLDTQYF
TRBJ1-4	.	TRBD1	TRBV9	TGTGCCAGCAGCGGAACCGACAGGGCTAATGAAAAACTGTTTTTT	CASSGTDRANEKLFF
TRBJ2-2	.	.	TRBV7-3	TGTGCCAGCAGCTTAACTTCGGGGGTGAACACCGGGGAGCTGTTTTTT	CASSLTSGVNTGELFF
TRBJ2-7	.	.	TRBV21-1	TGTGCCAGCAGGTTCAAACGCGGGGGACCCCTTGACGAGCAGTACTTC	CASRFKRGGPLDEQYF
TRBJ2-3	.	.	TRBV7-2	TGTGCCAGCCTCCCGCAAAGGGGGGGGAGCACAGATACGCAGTATTTT	CASLPQRGGSTDTQYF
TRBJ1-1	.	.	TRBV30	TGTGCCTGGATAGACAATGAAGCTTTCTTT	CAWIDNEAFF
TRBJ1-2	.	TRBD1	TRBV5-6	TGTGCCAGCACCCCGGGAGATGACAGGGACCAATCTTACACCTTC	CASTPGDDRDQSYTF
TRBJ1-6	.	.	TRBV10-3	TGTGCCATCAGTGTTGGGCAGGGCAATTCACCCCTCCACTTT	CAISVGQGNSPLHF
TRBJ1-1	.	.	TRBV27	TGTGCCAGCAGTTTATCTAGGAGTTTATCACCTGGGAACACTGAAGCTTTCTTT	CASSLSRSLSPGNTEAFF
TRBJ2-3	once	TRBD1	TRBV18	TGTGCCAGCTTAGGACAGGGTAAAAATCCGGATACGCAGTATTTT	CASLGQGKNPDTQYF
TRBJ2-1	.	.	TRBV4-2	TGTGCCAGCAGCCAAGATCTAAGTGGAGACTCCTACAATGAGCAGTTCTTC	CASSQDLSGDSYNEQFF
TRBJ1-1	.	TRBD1	TRBV2	TGTGCCAGCTTTGGACAGGGCCCTGAAGCTTTCTTT	CASFGQGPEAFF
TRBJ2-1	.	TRBD2	TRBV7-8	TGTGCCAGCAGCCGGACTAGCGGGGCCACCTACAATGAGCAGTTCTTC	CASSRTSGATYNEQFF